These T cell receptor beta chains were read from a single sample in a study of blood T cells in healthy people across ages. TCRdb re-derived calls from the 5' RACE reads in MiXCR, one entry per CDR3 protein. The sample holds hundreds of thousands of distinct CDR3 sequences; about 56% are singletons and the top ten take around 24%. Sequenced sample: blood. The source of these receptors is a man aged 40-50 years in good health. Each CDR3 is given with its conserved first and last residue. D genes are given only for firm matches. Clone size appears in some rows only: once, few, many, or a class for an expanded clone.

-,TRBJ2-3,TRBV6-2/TRBV6-3,-,TGTGCCAGCAGTGATGTCGGAAGTAGCACAGATACGCAGTATTTT,CASSDVGSSTDTQYF
few,TRBJ2-3,TRBV20-1,-,TGCAGTGCTACCACTGGGGCGGATCAAGTGGATACGCAGTATTTT,CSATTGADQVDTQYF
few,TRBJ2-3,TRBV20-1,TRBD2,TGCAGTGCCAGCGGGACTGTCGGAGATACGCAGTATTTT,CSASGTVGDTQYF
-,TRBJ1-6,TRBV28,-,TGTGCCAGCAGTTTGTCAGGGACTAATTCACCCCTCCACTTT,CASSLSGTNSPLHF
once,TRBJ2-1,TRBV9,TRBD1,TGTGCCAGCAGCGTTTACGGGACAGACAACTCCTACAATGAGCAGTTCTTC,CASSVYGTDNSYNEQFF
-,TRBJ2-7,TRBV7-3,TRBD1,TGTGCCAGCAGCTTAACCTTGGGACAGGGGACCAATGAGCAGTACTTC,CASSLTLGQGTNEQYF
once,TRBJ2-6,TRBV11-1,-,TGTGCCAGCAGCATGGACCCTGGAACGGCCAACGTCCTGACTTTC,CASSMDPGTANVLTF
few,TRBJ1-5,TRBV7-4,-,TGTGCCAGCAGCCTCCACCTTGACCGTCGGGGCAATCAGCCCCAGCATTTT,CASSLHLDRRGNQPQHF
-,TRBJ1-2,TRBV6-2/TRBV6-3,-,TGTGCCAGCAGTTCCGGGATCTACCTTCACACCTTC,CASSSGIYLHTF
few,TRBJ2-3,TRBV6-2/TRBV6-3,TRBD2,TGTGCCAGCAGTCTGCATAGCGGGAGTAAGACAGATACGCAGTATTTT,CASSLHSGSKTDTQYF
-,TRBJ2-5,TRBV3-1,-,TGTGCCAGCAGCCACAATTCCGGACAAGAGACCCAGTACTTC,CASSHNSGQETQYF
-,TRBJ1-2,TRBV27,TRBD1,TGTGCCAGCGGAGACAGGGGGCGCACCTATGGCTACACCTTC,CASGDRGRTYGYTF
few,TRBJ2-3,TRBV14,-,TGTGCCAGCAGCCAACCTCTAGCCACAGATACGCAGTATTTT,CASSQPLATDTQYF
-,TRBJ2-1,TRBV11-2,-,TGTGCCGGCAGCTTAAACGTCGGGAGTCAATCGAATGAGCAGTTCTTC,CAGSLNVGSQSNEQFF
-,TRBJ2-3,TRBV28,-,TGTGCCAGCAGTTTATGGGGTCCTCGCCCGTATCATACGCAGTATTTT,CASSLWGPRPYHTQYF
-,TRBJ1-5,TRBV7-2,TRBD1,TGTGCCAGCAGCTTAGCCCGGGGACAGGACGCCGATCGGCCCCAGCATTTT,CASSLARGQDADRPQHF
once,TRBJ2-1,TRBV7-9,-,TGTGCCAGCAGCTTAGGTATCTTTGAGCAGTTCTTC,CASSLGIFEQFF
-,TRBJ1-5,TRBV2,-,TGTGCCAGCAGGGGCCCGGGCAGCCTTCTCCCTCAGCCCCAGCATTTT,CASRGPGSLLPQPQHF
-,TRBJ2-3,TRBV6-6,TRBD2,TGTGCCAGCAGTCCCGGGACTAGCGGGGTTAACGAGGATACGCAGTATTTT,CASSPGTSGVNEDTQYF
once,TRBJ2-7,TRBV13,TRBD2,TGTGCCAGCAGCGCGGGACTAGGTATGAATGAGCAGTACTTC,CASSAGLGMNEQYF
-,TRBJ2-3,TRBV28,TRBD2,TGTGCCAGCGTAAGATTGACTAGCGGGAGGGCCTGGCTAAGCGATACGCAGTATTTT,CASVRLTSGRAWLSDTQYF
few,TRBJ2-2,TRBV9,TRBD2,TGTGCCAGCAGCGTAGTTTCAGCGGGAGGTACCGGGGAGCTGTTTTTT,CASSVVSAGGTGELFF
-,TRBJ2-3,TRBV7-2,TRBD2,TGTGCCAGCAGCTTCCGACTAGCGGGGGTAGATACGCAGTATTTT,CASSFRLAGVDTQYF
-,TRBJ1-6,TRBV2,TRBD1,TGTGCCAGCAGTAGTTCACAGGGGGCCCCCCAGCCCCTCCACTTT,CASSSSQGAPQPLHF
-,TRBJ2-3,TRBV28,TRBD2,TGTGCCAGCAGTTGGACTAGCGGGAGGTTCACAGATACGCAGTATTTT,CASSWTSGRFTDTQYF
few,TRBJ1-2,TRBV21-1,-,TGTGCCAGCAGCAAGCCTAGACAGGGATCCGATGGCTACACCTTC,CASSKPRQGSDGYTF
-,TRBJ2-7,TRBV7-3,TRBD2,TGTGCCAGCACCAATAATCGTCCGGGACTAGCGGGGGGGCAGTCCTACAATGAGCAGTACTTC,CASTNNRPGLAGGQSYNEQYF
-,TRBJ1-1,TRBV7-2,-,TGTGCCAGCAAACCGGCAGTAGGAGAAGCTTTCTTT,CASKPAVGEAFF
-,TRBJ2-6,TRBV12-3/TRBV12-4,-,TGTACCAGCAGGAGGGATGGAAGCTCTGGGGCCAACGTCCTGACTTTC,CTSRRDGSSGANVLTF
-,TRBJ2-1,TRBV10-3,TRBD2,TGTGCCATCAGGGGGGGGGGATTCTCGAAATCAATCTCCTACAATGAGCAGTTCTTC,CAIRGGGFSKSISYNEQFF
few,TRBJ2-1,TRBV27,-,TGTGCCAGCAGCCCCGAGGTCGGGAGCTGGGGTGAGCAGTTCTTC,CASSPEVGSWGEQFF
-,TRBJ2-7,TRBV7-9,TRBD1,TGTGCCAGCAGCTCCTACACTGGGACAGGGGTTTCCGACGAGCAGTACTTC,CASSSYTGTGVSDEQYF
few,TRBJ2-1,TRBV6-5,TRBD2,TGTGCCAGCAGTTCCCCTTCGCTAGCGGGGGTGTCCAATGAGCAGTTCTTC,CASSSPSLAGVSNEQFF
-,TRBJ2-7,TRBV21-1,-,TGTGCCAGCAGCAAGTTGGCGGGAGGGCGGTACGAGCAGTACTTC,CASSKLAGGRYEQYF
-,TRBJ2-1,TRBV3-1,TRBD2,TGTGCCAGCAGCCCGGTGACTAGCCTTTACAATGAGCAGTTCTTC,CASSPVTSLYNEQFF
-,TRBJ2-1,TRBV7-2,TRBD1,TGTGCCAGCAGCTCACTTGTCAGGGGGTACAATGAGCAGTTCTTC,CASSSLVRGYNEQFF
-,TRBJ1-6,TRBV5-1,TRBD1,TGCGCCAGCAGCTGGAAGACAGGGGACAATTCACCCCTCCACTTT,CASSWKTGDNSPLHF
few,TRBJ1-5,TRBV7-2,-,TGTGCCAGCAGCATTGGCCTTCGTGGTAGCAATCAGCCCCAGCATTTT,CASSIGLRGSNQPQHF
-,TRBJ1-6,TRBV12-3/TRBV12-4,TRBD1,TGTGCCAGCAGTTTAAATTTTGGGACAGCGAATTCACCCCTCCACTTT,CASSLNFGTANSPLHF
-,TRBJ2-5,TRBV24-1,TRBD1,TGTGCCACCAGTGACCCGACAGGGGGCTTGGAGACCCAGTACTTC,CATSDPTGGLETQYF
-,TRBJ2-1,TRBV4-1,TRBD1,TGTGCCAGCAGCCCCCAAGGGACAGGGGTTCGCAATGAGCAGTTCTTC,CASSPQGTGVRNEQFF
-,TRBJ2-3,TRBV3-1,-,TGTGCCAGCAGCCCAGACGGGCTAGCGCGTGCATCCACAGATACGCAGTATTTT,CASSPDGLARASTDTQYF
-,TRBJ1-1,TRBV6-5,-,TGTGCCAGCAGTGCGGATGGGGTTAAGGGCACTGAAGCTTTCTTT,CASSADGVKGTEAFF
-,TRBJ2-1,TRBV12-3/TRBV12-4,-,TGTGCCAGCAGTTTCCGCCGGTACCAAGAGACCCAGTTCTTC,CASSFRRYQETQFF
few,TRBJ1-5,TRBV10-3,-,TGTGCCATCAGTGGGCAGGGGAATCAGCCCCAGCATTTT,CAISGQGNQPQHF
-,TRBJ2-3,TRBV12-3/TRBV12-4,TRBD2,TGTGCCAGCAGTCCCTTATCAATAGCGGGGGTCAAAGATACGCAGTATTTT,CASSPLSIAGVKDTQYF
-,TRBJ2-7,TRBV20-1,TRBD1,TGCAGTGCTGGGGGACAGGCCGACTACGAGCAGTACTTC,CSAGGQADYEQYF
-,TRBJ2-1,TRBV6-6,-,TGTGCCAGCGGACTGGGCGGGGTCAACTACAATGAGCAGTTCTTC,CASGLGGVNYNEQFF
-,TRBJ1-1,TRBV7-9,-,TGTGCCAGCAGCGCAGTAAATGTTATGAACACTGAAGCTTTCTTT,CASSAVNVMNTEAFF
-,TRBJ2-6,TRBV7-3,TRBD1,TGTGCCAGCAGCACCGTCCCGGGACAGGGATTGACTGGGGCCAACGTCCTGACTTTC,CASSTVPGQGLTGANVLTF
few,TRBJ2-7,TRBV3-1,-,TGTGCCAGCAGCATTCGGGATACCTACGAGCAGTACTTC,CASSIRDTYEQYF